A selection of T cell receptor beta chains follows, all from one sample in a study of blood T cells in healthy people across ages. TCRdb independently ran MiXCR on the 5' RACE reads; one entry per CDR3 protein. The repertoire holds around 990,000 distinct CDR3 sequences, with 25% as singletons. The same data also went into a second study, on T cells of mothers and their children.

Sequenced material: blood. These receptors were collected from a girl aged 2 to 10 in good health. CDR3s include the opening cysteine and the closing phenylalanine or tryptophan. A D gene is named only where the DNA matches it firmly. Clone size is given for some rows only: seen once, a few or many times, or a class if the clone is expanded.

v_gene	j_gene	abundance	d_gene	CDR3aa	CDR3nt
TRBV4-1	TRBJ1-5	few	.	CASSQVRGLGNQPQHF	TGCGCCAGCAGCCAAGTCCGGGGACTTGGCAATCAGCCCCAGCATTTT
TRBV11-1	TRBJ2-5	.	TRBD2	CASTLSGIAETQYF	TGTGCCAGCACCTTAAGCGGGATTGCTGAGACCCAGTACTTC
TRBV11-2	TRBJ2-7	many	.	CASRGSEQYF	TGTGCCAGCAGGGGCTCCGAGCAGTACTTC
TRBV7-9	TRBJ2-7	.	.	CASSRTDPGDYEQYF	TGTGCCAGCAGCCGGACAGACCCTGGGGACTACGAGCAGTACTTC
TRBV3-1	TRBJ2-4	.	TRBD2	CASSQSGTSAYKNIQYF	TGTGCCAGCAGCCAATCCGGGACTAGCGCTTACAAAAACATTCAGTACTTC
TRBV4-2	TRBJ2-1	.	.	CASSQVDRFDNEQFF	TGTGCCAGCAGCCAAGTGGACAGATTTGACAATGAGCAGTTCTTC
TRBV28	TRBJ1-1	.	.	CASNEDREAFF	TGTGCCAGCAACGAGGACAGAGAAGCTTTCTTT
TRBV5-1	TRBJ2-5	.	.	CASSAIQGEVEETQYF	TGCGCCAGCAGCGCGATACAGGGTGAGGTAGAAGAGACCCAGTACTTC
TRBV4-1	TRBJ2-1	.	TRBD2	CASSQDGLGTFF	TGCGCCAGCAGCCAAGATGGACTAGGGACGTTCTTC
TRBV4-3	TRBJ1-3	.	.	CASSQDALSSGNTIYF	TGCGCCAGCAGCCAGGACGCCCTTAGCTCTGGAAACACCATATATTTT
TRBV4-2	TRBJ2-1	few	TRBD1	CASSQDSGTGGRAGLANEQFF	TGTGCCAGCAGCCAAGATAGCGGGACAGGGGGCAGGGCGGGGCTGGCCAATGAGCAGTTCTTC